This TCR beta chain was captured in a study of blood T cell repertoires in COVID-19. About the research overall: Whether acute or convalescent, the COVID-19 samples came from the United States, Italy and Spain. T cells, B-cell-depleted T cells, or PBMCs supplied cDNA or gDNA.

The germline gives CDR1 KGHSH, CDR2 LQKENI. The V end lost 3 bases, the J end lost 1 base, and 18 bases lay between the germline ends. The CDR3 spans 18 residues. As originally analysed: Reference gene primer amplification gave nucleated cell count estimates. Assay: immunoSEQ multiplex PCR; the TCRdb copy retains only in-frame clones and omits some. V, J and clone size were drawn from that table, and D and trimming were deduced from the DNA. The sample holds roughly 100,000 clones, 89% seen once. This sequence was found in a woman aged 70 to 79 with acute or convalescent COVID-19. V usage is TRBV18 and J usage is TRBJ2-2; D gene unclear. Sequences were obtained from peripheral blood. CDR3 loop: CASSPFTVQDGNTGELFF. CDR3 bases: TGTGCCAGCTCACCTTTTACTGTCCAGGATGGGAACACCGGGGAGCTGTTTTTT.